Listed below are T cell receptor beta chains from one sample, sequenced in a study of blood T cell repertoires in COVID-19. Clones were read by immunoSEQ multiplex PCR, and TCRdb kept only the in-frame ones, dropping some. The sample holds approximately 26,000 clones, 90% seen once. Material for sequencing was peripheral blood. These receptors were taken from a woman aged 55-69 years with active COVID-19. Both conserved end residues are part of each CDR3. The D gene is left open where the match is weak. Size is omitted from some rows. Given values are once, few, many or a class for expanded clones.

D	V	size	length	J	CDR3	DNA
TRBD1	TRBV10-3	-	16	TRBJ2-7	CAISVFGDRDSYEQYF	TGTGCCATCAGTGTTTTTGGGGACAGGGACTCCTACGAGCAGTACTTC
-	TRBV2	-	15	TRBJ2-1	CASSSSSVFHNEQFF	TGTGCCAGCAGCTCAAGTTCAGTTTTCCACAATGAGCAGTTCTTC
-	TRBV7-9	-	14	TRBJ1-5	CASSPASGNQPQHF	TGTGCCAGCAGCCCTGCGTCGGGAAATCAGCCCCAGCATTTT
-	TRBV19	-	18	TRBJ1-2	CASSTTLPIGKGRGGYTF	TGTGCCAGTAGTACCACCCTCCCCATCGGAAAGGGTAGAGGGGGCTACACCTTC
-	TRBV3-1/TRBV3-2	-	16	TRBJ2-7	CASSQDPGTPTYEQYF	TGTGCCAGCAGCCAAGATCCCGGGACACCCACCTACGAGCAGTACTTC
-	TRBV12-3/TRBV12-4	-	13	TRBJ2-2	CASSQTSTGELFF	TGTGCCAGCAGCCAAACTAGCACCGGGGAGCTGTTTTTT
-	TRBV29-1	-	14	TRBJ1-1	CSVQGAAVNTEAFF	TGCAGCGTTCAGGGCGCCGCGGTGAACACTGAAGCTTTCTTT
-	TRBV14	-	12	TRBJ2-1	CASSTDRYEQFF	TGTGCCAGCAGCACCGACAGATATGAGCAGTTCTTC
TRBD1	TRBV6-4	-	15	TRBJ2-1	CASSELGQVGNEQFF	TGTGCCAGCAGTGAACTCGGACAGGTGGGCAATGAGCAGTTCTTC
-	TRBV18	once	11	TRBJ1-6	CASARGSPLHF	TGTGCCAGCGCACGAGGTTCACCCCTCCACTTT
TRBD1	TRBV24-1	-	15	TRBJ2-1	CATSQSGTGLNEQFF	TGTGCCACCAGCCAATCCGGGACAGGGCTTAATGAGCAGTTCTTC
-	TRBV28	-	11	TRBJ1-2	CASGRGDGYTF	TGTGCCAGCGGGCGGGGGGATGGCTACACCTTC
-	TRBV5-5	-	14	TRBJ1-1	CASSLQGQNTEAFF	TGTGCCAGCAGCTTGCAGGGGCAGAACACTGAAGCTTTCTTT
TRBD2	TRBV10-3	-	13	TRBJ2-7	CAIRGLDDYEQYF	TGTGCCATCAGGGGACTAGACGACTACGAGCAGTACTTC
-	TRBV11-3	-	13	TRBJ2-3	CASSLGPTGTQYF	TGTGCCAGCAGCTTAGGCCCGACAGGAACGCAGTATTTT
TRBD2	TRBV4-1	-	19	TRBJ2-1	CASSPGLAGVRDPYNEQFF	TGCGCCAGCAGCCCGGGACTAGCGGGAGTTAGGGATCCTTACAATGAGCAGTTCTTC
TRBD2	TRBV28	-	18	TRBJ2-3	CASSSLWDGGRSTDTQYF	TGTGCCAGCAGTTCGTTATGGGATGGCGGGAGGAGCACAGATACGCAGTATTTT
-	TRBV18	-	15	TRBJ1-1	CASSPERGGNTEAFF	TGTGCCAGCTCACCCGAGCGCGGAGGGAACACTGAAGCTTTCTTT
-	TRBV3-1/TRBV3-2	-	15	TRBJ2-2	CASTRGAANTGELFF	TGTGCCAGCACCAGGGGAGCCGCGAACACCGGGGAGCTGTTTTTT
-	TRBV9	-	13	TRBJ1-2	CASRHRDSYGYTF	TGTGCCAGCAGACACAGGGATTCCTATGGCTACACCTTC
-	TRBV11-2	-	14	TRBJ2-7	CASSLAQNSYEQYF	TGTGCCAGCAGCTTAGCCCAAAACTCCTACGAGCAGTACTTC
-	TRBV27	-	16	TRBJ1-1	CASTVHGGGADTEAFF	TGTGCCAGCACGGTCCATGGGGGAGGGGCCGACACTGAAGCTTTCTTT
TRBD2	TRBV6-2/TRBV6-3	-	17	TRBJ2-1	CASSSRTSGRGNNEQFF	TGTGCCAGCAGCTCCCGGACTAGCGGGAGGGGTAACAATGAGCAGTTCTTC
TRBD1	TRBV5-4	-	15	TRBJ2-7	CASSLGETGMNEQYF	TGTGCCAGCAGCTTGGGGGAGACAGGGATGAACGAGCAGTACTTC
TRBD2	TRBV6-2/TRBV6-3	-	17	TRBJ2-1	CASSYPGLAGKDNEQFF	TGTGCCAGCAGTTACCCGGGACTAGCGGGAAAGGACAATGAGCAGTTCTTC
-	TRBV11-1	-	13	TRBJ2-5	CASSFIQGETQYF	TGTGCCAGCAGCTTTATCCAGGGGGAGACCCAGTACTTC
TRBD1	TRBV2	-	16	TRBJ1-1	CASSEASGQMNTEAFF	TGTGCCAGCAGTGAAGCCTCGGGACAGATGAACACTGAAGCTTTCTTT
TRBD1	TRBV4-1	-	16	TRBJ1-2	CASSQAGGQGAYGYTF	TGCGCCAGCAGCCAAGCGGGGGGACAGGGCGCCTATGGCTACACCTTC
-	TRBV9	-	13	TRBJ2-7	CASSREVASEQYF	TGTGCCAGCAGCAGGGAGGTCGCGTCCGAGCAGTACTTC
-	TRBV7-9	-	14	TRBJ1-5	CASSIGGSTVPQHF	TGTGCCAGCAGTATCGGGGGGTCTACTGTTCCCCAGCATTTT
TRBD2	TRBV20-1	-	17	TRBJ2-3	CSASIGLAGGGTDTQYF	TGCAGTGCTAGTATAGGACTAGCGGGAGGAGGCACAGATACGCAGTATTTT
TRBD1	TRBV3-1/TRBV3-2	-	14	TRBJ2-7	CASSTGTGANEQYF	TGTGCCAGCAGTACCGGGACAGGGGCCAACGAGCAGTACTTC
-	TRBV25-1	-	14	TRBJ2-1	CASSPEGRYNEQFF	TGTGCCAGCAGTCCCGAAGGCAGGTACAATGAGCAGTTCTTC
-	TRBV4-1	-	15	TRBJ1-4	CASSQVGEGGEKLFF	TGCGCCAGCAGCCAAGTTGGGGAGGGCGGTGAAAAACTGTTTTTT
TRBD1	TRBV7-8	-	15	TRBJ2-1	CASSLGQGDRNEQFF	TGTGCCAGCAGCTTAGGGCAGGGGGATAGGAATGAGCAGTTCTTC
-	TRBV19	-	14	TRBJ2-2	CASSKGQNTGELFF	TGTGCCAGTAGTAAGGGACAGAACACCGGGGAGCTGTTTTTT
-	TRBV6-5	-	15	TRBJ2-7	CASSSRIAGSYEQYF	TGTGCCAGCAGCTCTCGAATCGCGGGGTCCTACGAGCAGTACTTC
-	TRBV27	-	13	TRBJ1-1	CASSLPGRTEAFF	TGTGCCAGCAGTTTACCGGGGAGGACTGAAGCTTTCTTT
-	TRBV7-9	-	13	TRBJ2-5	CASSTRDQETQYF	TGTGCCAGCAGCACGCGGGACCAAGAGACCCAGTACTTC
-	TRBV5-1	-	11	TRBJ2-7	CASSFRGEQYF	TGCGCCAGCAGCTTTAGGGGCGAGCAGTACTTC
-	TRBV5-6	-	17	TRBJ1-5	CASSLSQGRLVNQPQHF	TGTGCCAGCAGCTTGTCACAGGGAAGGTTGGTTAATCAGCCCCAGCATTTT
TRBD2	TRBV27	-	14	TRBJ2-7	CASSVLAGGNEQYF	TGTGCCAGCAGCGTTCTAGCGGGAGGTAACGAGCAGTACTTC
-	TRBV7-9	-	15	TRBJ1-6	CASSPDPGALSPLHF	TGTGCCAGCAGCCCCGATCCAGGGGCTTTGTCACCCCTCCACTTT
TRBD2	TRBV12-5	-	19	TRBJ2-4	CASDLGLAGEYLAKNIQYF	TGTGCTAGTGATTTAGGACTAGCGGGAGAGTATTTAGCCAAAAACATTCAGTACTTC
TRBD2	TRBV7-2	-	15	TRBJ2-3	CASSLSGLAADTQYF	TGTGCCAGCAGCTTAAGTGGACTAGCGGCAGATACGCAGTATTTT
-	TRBV5-1	once	13	TRBJ2-1	CASSLVGGNEQFF	TGCGCCAGCAGCTTGGTCGGGGGCAATGAGCAGTTCTTC
TRBD2	TRBV29-1	few	18	TRBJ2-1	CSVEIFYRREGLYNEQFF	TGCAGCGTTGAGATATTCTATCGGCGGGAGGGCCTCTACAATGAGCAGTTCTTC
TRBD2	TRBV27	-	17	TRBJ2-2	CATQALAGVGVAGELFF	TGTGCCACCCAAGCCCTAGCGGGAGTGGGAGTGGCCGGGGAGCTGTTTTTT
-	TRBV20-1	-	15	TRBJ2-7	CSASVREIQEYEQYF	TGCAGTGCCAGTGTCCGCGAAATTCAAGAATACGAGCAGTACTTC
-	TRBV27	-	14	TRBJ1-1	CASSLTVMNTEAFF	TGTGCCAGCAGTTTAACTGTGATGAACACTGAAGCTTTCTTT
-	TRBV5-4	-	14	TRBJ1-5	CASSLGSGDQPQHF	TGTGCCAGCAGCTTGGGTTCAGGGGACCAGCCCCAGCATTTT